What follows describes a single T cell receptor (beta chain). Its target is unknown. Unmatched junction bases numbered 7, after V lost 6 bases and J lost 0 bases. The length of the CDR3 is 18 residues. Germline V gene sequence: CDR1 ENHRY, CDR2 SYGVKD. Universal primer sites and UMIs were introduced during 5'RACE template-switching synthesis of TCR cDNA. MiXCR was run by TCRdb on the 5' RACE reads, yielding one entry per CDR3 protein. Of about 510,000 distinct CDR3 sequences in the sample, roughly 22% were seen once. The record originates from a study of T cells after yellow fever vaccination. Study in general: When fractions had low cell numbers, they were prepared with SMART-Seq v4 Ultra Low Input.

Study-wide points: Sorted repertoires could include abundant contaminating clonotypes from bulk cells.

The receptor was isolated from a man aged 18 to 35 who received the YFV17D yellow fever vaccine. This sequence joins TRBV10-3 and TRBJ2-6; 11 nucleotides align to TRBD1. The sequences come from PBMCs, collected roughly 20 days after the first yellow fever vaccination. The CDR3 coding sequence is TGTGCCATCAGGGGGACAGGGGGTTCCGCCTCTGGGGCCAACGTCCTGACTTTC. This gives the protein CAIRGTGGSASGANVLTF.